Here is one T cell receptor (beta chain) with its context. Its antigen is still unknown. This sample was taken from a study of Graves' ophthalmopathy and Graves' hyperthyroidism. General observations from the study: At about 70% sensitivity and 72% to 75% specificity, the model predicted progression of the ophthalmopathy. Most expanded thyroid clonotypes above 0.001 frequency also appeared in blood. Ophthalmopathy could be told apart from stable hyperthyroidism by a 13-signature model (roughly 90% sensitivity, about 80% specificity).

The study amplified TCR beta CDR3 regions using RNA transcripts. HTBI-primed RT-PCR formed the first round, and a multiplex PCR formed the second. TCRdb independently ran MiXCR on the multiplex PCR reads; one entry per CDR3 protein. Among more than 1,000,000 distinct CDR3 sequences listed, 35% to 40% were seen once. The CDR3 is 12 amino acids. CDR1 and CDR2 from the germline V gene are SGHTA and FQGNSA. V was trimmed by 5 bases and J by 5 bases, leaving 7 bases between them. Sequenced material: peripheral blood or thyroid tissue (not recorded which). The clonotype comes from an adult man with Graves' hyperthyroidism. The V and J genes are TRBV7-2 and TRBJ1-5; D is uncertain. The chain's CDR3 is CASSPQDQPQHF. CDR3 in DNA: TGTGCCAGCAGCCCCCAAGATCAGCCCCAGCATTTT.